The next 26 T cell receptor beta chains were all read from a single sample in a study of blood T cell repertoires in COVID-19. Measured with immunoSEQ multiplex PCR; TCRdb has only the in-frame clones, and not every one. The profile shows under 200,000 clones, roughly 84% of them singletons. Sequenced material: peripheral blood. These receptor sequences come from a woman aged 80 or over with active or convalescent COVID-19.

This chain connects TRBV7-9 to TRBJ2-2; TRBD2 aligns across 7 bases. Germline V gene data show CDR1 as SEHNR and CDR2 as FQNEAQ (reference sequence). CDR3 length: 16 amino acids. Trimming cost V 4 bases and J 0 bases; bases outside gene matches: 5. The CDR3 loop is CASSSVGGSNTGELFF. In nucleotides, the CDR3 is TGTGCCAGCAGCTCGGTCGGGGGGTCGAACACCGGGGAGCTGTTTTTT. Using reference TRBV7-9 and TRBJ2-2 for the parts outside the CDR3, the full variable domain is DTGVSQNPRHKITKRGQNVTFRCDPISEHNRLYWYRQTLGQGPEFLTYFQNEAQLEKSRLLSDRFSAERPKGSFSTLEIQRTEQGDSAMYLCASSSVGGSNTGELFFGEGSRLTVL.

Only a few counts were recorded for this clone. This chain connects TRBV19 to TRBJ1-1; no reliable D call. V was clipped by 5 bases and J by 1 base, with 8 bases between them. This CDR3 contains 13 residues. Germline-derived CDR1 and CDR2 are LNHDA and SQIVND (reference sequence). The CDR3 region is CASSRARNTEAFF. The CDR3 coding sequence is TGTGCCAGTAGTCGCGCGAGGAACACTGAAGCTTTCTTT.

This clone came up a few times. The genes are TRBV7-9 and TRBJ1-2; TRBD1 might be the D (5 bases). The CDR3 is made up of 12 amino acids. Germline V gene sequence: CDR1 SEHNR, CDR2 FQNEAQ (reference sequence). V was shortened by 2 bases and J by 6 bases, with 7 bases between the two germline ends. The CDR3 DNA reads TGTGCCAGCAGCTTACAGGGTAATGGCTACACCTTC. Translated: CASSLQGNGYTF.

The chain links TRBV30 to TRBJ1-4; weak D call: TRBD1 (5 bases). CDR3 length equals 12 residues. The germline CDR1 and CDR2 sequences are GTSNPN and SVGIG (reference sequence). V gave up 1 base and J gave up 8 bases, with 8 bases separating them. The CDR3 DNA sequence: TGTGCCTGGAGTGCCCAGGGAGAAAAACTGTTTTTT. Protein product: CAWSAQGEKLFF.

This chain uses TRBV2 with TRBJ2-2; unclear D gene. Germline V gives CDR1 SNHLY, CDR2 FYNNEI. This CDR3 is built from 12 residues. Trimming left V 4 bases short and J 6 bases short, with 6 bases between. The chain's CDR3 is CASSGGPGELFF. The CDR3 nucleotides read TGTGCCAGCAGTGGTGGCCCCGGGGAGCTGTTTTTT.

The rearrangement joins TRBV10-3 to TRBJ2-7; 8 nucleotides line up with TRBD1. V was clipped by 9 bases and J by 1 base; unmatched bases: 2. The CDR3 extends over 12 amino acids. Germline V gene sequence: CDR1 ENHRY, CDR2 SYGVKD. DNA of the CDR3: TGTGCCATGGGACAGGAATCCTACGAGCAGTACTTC. As protein: CAMGQESYEQYF.

The J gene is TRBJ2-7, the V gene TRBV7-2; 8 nucleotides match TRBD2. CDR1 is SGHTA and CDR2 is FQGNSA in the germline V gene. CDR3 length: 15 amino acids. With V trimmed by 5 bases and J by 0 bases, 6 bases remained unmatched. Here the CDR3 DNA reads TGTGCCAGCAGCCCGACGGCGGGGGGCTCCTACGAGCAGTACTTC. This sequence encodes CASSPTAGGSYEQYF.

CDR3 loop: CASSLGGGGETQYF. The CDR3 region has the DNA TGTGCCAGCAGCTTGGGAGGGGGAGGGGAGACCCAGTACTTC. This chain connects TRBV5-6 to TRBJ2-5; D might be TRBD2 (7 bases). Germline V CDR1 and CDR2: SGHDT, YYEEEE. This CDR3 is 14 amino acids long. The V end lost 0 bases, the J end lost 5 bases, and 11 bases lay between the germline ends.

The genes are TRBV5-4 and TRBJ2-1; 9 bases align to TRBD2. Trimming cost V 4 bases and J 4 bases; bases outside gene matches: 6. This CDR3 region has 15 residues. Germline assignment: CDR1 SGHNT and CDR2 YYREEE (reference sequence). The CDR3 region has the DNA TGTGCCAGCAGCCCCAGCGGGGGGCGATACAATGAGCAGTTCTTC. Encoded protein: CASSPSGGRYNEQFF.

The chain uses TRBV9 and TRBJ2-1; 14 bases are a match to TRBD2. The J segment lost 0 bases and the V segment lost 4 bases, leaving 6 bases of the junction unmatched. The CDR3 has 18 amino acids. Germline values: CDR1 SGDLS, CDR2 YYNGEE. The CDR3 region has the DNA TGTGCCAGCAGCTTCCGACTAGCGGGGGGGCTCTCCTACAATGAGCAGTTCTTC. It encodes CASSFRLAGGLSYNEQFF.

The chain combines TRBV4-1 with TRBJ1-3; TRBD1 is a possible D gene (5 bases). The germline V gene has CDR1 MGHRA and CDR2 YSYEKL. CDR3 length equals 15 residues. Deletions cut 2 bases from V and 0 bases from J, with 8 bases between. CDR3 in DNA: TGCGCCAGCAGCCAATGGGGACTCTCTGGAAACACCATATATTTT. The encoded protein is CASSQWGLSGNTIYF.

The chain couples TRBV5-4 to TRBJ2-5, with TRBD1 matching 7 bases. CDR1 and CDR2 (germline): SGHNT, YYREEE (reference sequence). The CDR3 loop spans 14 amino acids. V gave up 4 bases and J gave up 2 bases; unmatched junction bases: 5. The CDR3 nucleotides are TGTGCCAGCAGCACGGGACAGTCGCAAGAGACCCAGTACTTC. Its protein is CASSTGQSQETQYF. Full variable domain (remainder filled in from reference TRBV5-4 and TRBJ2-5): ETGVTQSPTHLIKTRGQQVTLRCSSQSGHNTVSWYQQALGQGPQFIFQYYREEENGRGNFPPRFSGLQFPNYSSELNVNALELDDSALYLCASSTGQSQETQYFGPGTRLLVL.

The chain has TRBV9 and TRBJ1-6; D perhaps matches TRBD1 (5 bases). CDR3 length equals 17 residues. The germline V and J ends were trimmed by 0 bases and 7 bases, with 17 bases remaining between them. Germline V gene lookup returns CDR1 SGDLS and CDR2 YYNGEE. The CDR3 loop reads CASSVGVDQGLNSPLHF. Written as DNA, the CDR3 is TGTGCCAGCAGCGTAGGAGTAGATCAGGGATTGAATTCACCCCTCCACTTT.

This chain links TRBV18 with TRBJ1-5, with D possibly being TRBD1 (6 bases). The V end lost 5 bases, the J end lost 6 bases, and 20 bases lay between the germline ends. This CDR3 has 16 amino acids. Germline lookup yields CDR1 KGHSH and CDR2 LQKENI. The CDR3 sequence is CASSTSVQGLGQPQHF. CDR3 nucleotide sequence: TGTGCCAGCTCAACCTCCGTCCAGGGGTTGGGTCAGCCCCAGCATTTT.

The V and J genes are TRBV4-3 and TRBJ1-2; 7 nucleotides agree with TRBD1. The CDR3 runs to 15 residues. Germline V lookup: CDR1 LGHNA, CDR2 YSLEER. J was trimmed by 3 bases and V by 1 base; bases with no gene match: 5. In DNA form, the CDR3 reads TGCGCCAGCAGCCAAGCTCCAGGGGGACACTATGGCTACACCTTC. Residues: CASSQAPGGHYGYTF.

The DNA of the CDR3 is TGTGCCAGCAGCTCTTGGGGGCCAGATACGCAGTATTTT. This codes for CASSSWGPDTQYF. This chain connects TRBV7-2 to TRBJ2-3; a weak D match, TRBD1 (6 bases). The CDR3 totals 13 residues. Germline V gene data show CDR1 as SGHTA and CDR2 as FQGNSA. Deletions cut 4 bases from V and 4 bases from J, with 9 bases between.

V usage is TRBV14 and J usage is TRBJ1-2; the D is unclear. The CDR3 consists of 16 residues. Germline V gene data show CDR1 as SGHDN and CDR2 as FVKESK. Trimming pared 4 bases from V and 6 bases from J, leaving 21 bases between. This CDR3 is CASSPRRGGVEDGYTF. The DNA of the CDR3 is TGTGCCAGCAGCCCCCGTCGCGGAGGTGTGGAAGATGGCTACACCTTC.

This chain links TRBV29-1 with TRBJ2-5, with TRBD2 matching over 7 bases. The CDR3 spans 14 residues. Germline loops: CDR1 SQVTM, CDR2 ANQGSEA. The V segment lost 3 bases and the J segment 1 base; nucleotides outside the gene matches: 5. The CDR3, as DNA: TGCAGCGTTGAGTCTAGCGGCCGCCAAGAGACCCAGTACTTC. Protein sequence: CSVESSGRQETQYF.

This clone was observed a handful of times. As DNA, the CDR3 is TGTGCCAGCAGCCGGGGACAGGGGTACAATGAGCAGTTCTTC. Residues: CASSRGQGYNEQFF. The chain employs TRBV7-2 and TRBJ2-1; TRBD1 matches 10 bases. With 5 bases clipped from V and 4 bases from J, the junction kept 2 bases outside the gene matches. This CDR3 contains 14 residues. The germline V gene has CDR1 SGHTA and CDR2 FQGNSA.

The genes are TRBV11-2 and TRBJ1-5, with 8 nucleotides matching TRBD1. The CDR3 is made up of 12 amino acids. Germline CDR1 is SGHAT and CDR2 is FQNNGV. V lost 2 bases to trimming and J lost 11 bases; unmatched junction nucleotides: 2. In DNA, the CDR3 is TGTGCCAGCAGCTTATTGGGACAGGCCCAGCATTTT. It specifies CASSLLGQAQHF.

The chain has TRBV3-1 (or the pseudogene TRBV3-2) and TRBJ1-3; no firm D call. The CDR3 contains 13 residues. Trimming shortened V by 1 base and J by 4 bases, and 5 bases separated the two germline ends. The germline V gene has CDR1 LGHDT and CDR2 YNNKEL (reference sequence). CDR3 amino acids: CASSQGVGNTIYF. The CDR3 bases are TGTGCCAGCAGCCAAGGAGTCGGAAACACCATATATTTT.

Only a few counts were recorded for this clone. This chain links TRBV5-6 with TRBJ2-7, with 10 positions matching TRBD1. The V segment lost 4 bases and the J segment 6 bases; nucleotides outside the gene matches: 10. The CDR3 extends over 15 amino acids. From germline, CDR1 is SGHDT and CDR2 YYEEEE. Here the CDR3 reads CASSRRDRGYGEQYF. The CDR3 nucleotides read TGTGCCAGCAGCCGCCGGGACAGGGGATATGGCGAGCAGTACTTC.

This clone was counted only a few times. The CDR3 sequence: CASSLRQTTGELFF. The CDR3 DNA sequence: TGTGCCAGCAGCCTACGACAGACCACCGGGGAGCTGTTTTTT. The V and J genes are TRBV7-8 and TRBJ2-2; D is perhaps TRBD1 (5 bases). Germline V gene lookup returns CDR1 SGHVS and CDR2 FQNEAQ. The CDR3 is made up of 14 amino acids. V was trimmed by 5 bases and J by 4 bases, leaving 11 bases between them.

This chain connects TRBV30 to TRBJ2-7; D is possibly TRBD2 (6 bases). From germline, CDR1 is GTSNPN and CDR2 SVGIG (reference sequence). Deletions cut 0 bases from V and 2 bases from J, with 14 bases between. The CDR3 extends over 15 amino acids. The CDR3 reads CAWSVGVSSAYEQYF. The CDR3 nucleotides read TGTGCCTGGAGTGTCGGAGTGTCTAGCGCCTACGAGCAGTACTTC.

The chain carries TRBV28 and TRBJ2-5; unclear D gene. Germline-derived CDR1 and CDR2 are MDHEN and SYDVKM. The CDR3 consists of 13 residues. Trimming took 4 bases from V and 0 from J, leaving 6 bases between them. The DNA of the CDR3 is TGTGCCAGCAGTTCTGGCAACCAAGAGACCCAGTACTTC. Protein product: CASSSGNQETQYF.

This clone appeared a single time. The chain carries TRBV7-2 and TRBJ1-3; D ambiguous. Germline V lookup: CDR1 SGHTA, CDR2 FQGNSA. The V end was cut by 1 base, the J end by 4 bases, with 14 bases between. CDR3 length: 16 amino acids. The CDR3 DNA reads as TGTGCCAGCAGCTTAGTCAGCGGAGGATCGGGAAACACCATATATTTT. Protein product: CASSLVSGGSGNTIYF.